This T cell receptor beta chain was identified in a study of OX40 agonist ivuxolimab in advanced cancers. The overall study: Clinicians treated patients with ivuxolimab, an agonistic anti-OX40 (CD134) antibody. Partial responses, seen in three patients, involved one hepatocellular carcinoma and two cutaneous melanomas. At approximately 80% male, the cohort had a mean age of roughly 60 years, ranging from roughly 20 to 90. Patients undergoing dose escalation presented with hepatocellular carcinoma, melanoma, renal cell or head and neck cancer.

The CDR3 is 15 residues long. The V gene's germline CDR1 is SGHVS and CDR2 FNYEAQ. With 0 bases removed from V and 0 bases from J, the gap between germline ends came to 7 bases. Sequencing was performed with immunoSEQ multiplex PCR; in TCRdb, only in-frame clones are kept and a portion is missing. The profile shows several thousand clones, 70% of them singletons. The chain carries TRBV7-6 and TRBJ2-3; the D gene could be TRBD1 or TRBD2 (5 bases each). The sequencing here drew on CD4+ or CD8+ T cells sorted from blood, taken in a trial of the OX40 agonist ivuxolimab. This clonotype originated in an adult with an advanced solid tumor such as melanoma, head and neck, liver or kidney cancer. The CDR3 spells CASSLAGRSTDTQYF. In nucleotides, the CDR3 is TGTGCCAGCAGCTTAGCGGGACGGAGCACAGATACGCAGTATTTT.